This T cell receptor (beta chain) derives from a study of T cell changes during pregnancy in multiple sclerosis. Data came from immunoSEQ multiplex PCR; TCRdb stores just in-frame clones and leaves some out. The sample yields tens of thousands of clones, approximately 92% seen once. There are 16 residues in the CDR3. CDR1 PRHDT and CDR2 FYEKMQ come from the germline V gene (reference sequence). V shed 1 base, J shed 4 bases, and the junction held 1 base outside the gene matches. This chain uses TRBV13 with TRBJ2-2; 12 bases fit TRBD2. The sample in question was CD8+ T cells from peripheral blood mononuclear cells, obtained in the first trimester of pregnancy. The source of this sequence is a female donor with multiple sclerosis, enrolled in a pregnancy study. In DNA, the CDR3 is TGTGCCAGCAGCTTAGCTAGCGGGGGGGCCACCGGGGAGCTGTTTTTT. Translation: CASSLASGGATGELFF.